This T cell receptor (beta chain) was profiled in a study of cytomegalovirus exposure and HLA in healthy donors. Concerning this clone itself: Antigen specificity is unknown.

Healthy bone marrow donors made up the cohort. The PCR had 60 Vbeta and 13 Jbeta primers. The data were produced by immunoSEQ multiplex PCR, yet TCRdb's version contains in-frame clones alone and is incomplete. Of about 130,000 clones in the sample, about four fifths were seen once. This CDR3 comprises 15 residues. The ends lost 3 bases at V and 1 base at J; junction bases unmatched: 6. Germline values: CDR1 GTSNPN, CDR2 SVGIG (reference sequence). Findings and caveats of the study: Among TCR beta chains of equal frequency, HLA-associated ones were more clonally expanded in a later analysis.

The sequence was obtained from a man younger than 30 in good health and CMV-seronegative. Material: PBMCs. J is TRBJ1-3 and V is TRBV30; 7 bases agree with TRBD1. The CDR3 sequence: CAWSWGTDSGNTIYF. In DNA, the CDR3 is TGTGCCTGGAGCTGGGGGACAGATTCTGGAAACACCATATATTTT.